This T cell receptor beta chain emerged from a study of control samples from healthy donors and cancer patients. Germline lookup yields CDR1 MNHEY and CDR2 SVGEGT. V lost 6 bases and J lost 0; bases outside the gene matches: 5. The CDR3 covers 14 residues. Profiling relied on immunoSEQ multiplex PCR, and the TCRdb table lists in-frame clones only, not all of them. Of about 49,000 clones listed, 80% to 90% are singletons. Source material: PBMCs. The TCR sequence derives from a woman aged 45-60 years with lung cancer. The chain employs TRBV6-2 or TRBV6-3 and TRBJ2-7; 7 positions agree with TRBD2. As DNA, the CDR3 is TGTGCCAGCAGCCCCGCGGGGGACTCCTACGAGCAGTACTTC. This sequence encodes CASSPAGDSYEQYF.